Shown below are 3 T cell receptor beta chains from a single sample sequenced in a study of blood T cell repertoires in COVID-19. Profiled with immunoSEQ multiplex PCR; TCRdb holds only in-frame clones, not every one. The sample records about 310,000 clones, roughly 84% being singletons. Sequenced material: peripheral blood. The receptors shown here come from a middle-aged man with active or convalescent COVID-19.

The chain carries TRBV5-6 and TRBJ2-7; 11 nucleotides match TRBD1. CDR3 length equals 15 residues. Germline V gene sequence: CDR1 SGHDT, CDR2 YYEEEE. The V segment lost 4 bases and the J segment 3 bases; nucleotides outside the gene matches: 6. The CDR3 here is CASSAPGTGGYEQYF. The CDR3, as DNA: TGTGCCAGCAGCGCACCGGGGACAGGGGGCTACGAGCAGTACTTC.

This chain links TRBV7-8 with TRBJ1-2; D is perhaps TRBD1 (6 bases). This CDR3 has 16 residues. Trimming removed 2 bases from V and 2 bases from J, with 15 bases in between. Looked up from germline, CDR1 is SGHVS and CDR2 is FQNEAQ. CDR3 in amino acids: CASSLREQGLNYGYTF. CDR3 coding DNA: TGTGCCAGCAGCTTAAGGGAACAGGGTCTGAACTATGGCTACACCTTC.

The chain recombines TRBV4-1 with TRBJ1-1; the D gene is possibly TRBD1 (6 bases). V lost 6 bases and J 3 bases, leaving 11 bases between the germline ends. Per the germline V gene, CDR1 is MGHRA and CDR2 is YSYEKL. This CDR3 contains 13 residues. Written as DNA, the CDR3 is TGCGCCAGCAGTCCCAGGGGCCACACTGAAGCTTTCTTT. As protein: CASSPRGHTEAFF.